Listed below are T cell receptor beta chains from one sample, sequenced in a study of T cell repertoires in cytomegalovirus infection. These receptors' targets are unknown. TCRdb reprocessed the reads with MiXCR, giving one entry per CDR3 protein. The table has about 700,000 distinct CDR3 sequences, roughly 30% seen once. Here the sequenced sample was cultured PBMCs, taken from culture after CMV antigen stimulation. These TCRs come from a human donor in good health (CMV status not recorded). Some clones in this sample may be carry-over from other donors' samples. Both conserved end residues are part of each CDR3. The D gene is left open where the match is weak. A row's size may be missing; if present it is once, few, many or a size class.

CDR3nt: TGTGCCAGCAGCCATAGACAGGGGAACACTGAAGCTTTCTTT
CDR3aa: CASSHRQGNTEAFF
v_gene: TRBV7-2
d_gene: TRBD1
abundance: .
j_gene: TRBJ1-1

CDR3nt: TGTGCCAGCAGCCTCTCGGCCACCGGCACAGATACGCAGTATTTT
CDR3aa: CASSLSATGTDTQYF
v_gene: TRBV7-2
d_gene: .
abundance: many
j_gene: TRBJ2-3

CDR3nt: TGTGCCAGCAGCTTCGAAGGAGGGATGGTAGGCTACACCTTC
CDR3aa: CASSFEGGMVGYTF
v_gene: TRBV7-9
d_gene: .
abundance: .
j_gene: TRBJ1-2

CDR3nt: TGTGCCAGCTCACCACGGCAGGGCCCAGATACGCAGTATTTT
CDR3aa: CASSPRQGPDTQYF
v_gene: TRBV18
d_gene: .
abundance: .
j_gene: TRBJ2-3

CDR3nt: TGCGCCAGCAGCTATGACGGGGACAGGTCGGCTTTCTTT
CDR3aa: CASSYDGDRSAFF
v_gene: TRBV10-2
d_gene: TRBD1
abundance: .
j_gene: TRBJ1-1

CDR3nt: TGTGCCAGCAGCTTAGCAGCGGGAGGTATACCGCAAGAGACCCAGTACTTC
CDR3aa: CASSLAAGGIPQETQYF
v_gene: TRBV7-9
d_gene: TRBD2
abundance: many
j_gene: TRBJ2-5

CDR3nt: TGTGCCATCAGTGAAGGACGGGAGGGATGGAATGAGCAGTTCTTC
CDR3aa: CAISEGREGWNEQFF
v_gene: TRBV10-3
d_gene: TRBD2
abundance: .
j_gene: TRBJ2-1

CDR3nt: TGTGCCAGCAGCGTGGCGGGGGGCGGAACAGATACGCAGTATTTT
CDR3aa: CASSVAGGGTDTQYF
v_gene: TRBV7-2
d_gene: TRBD2
abundance: many
j_gene: TRBJ2-3

CDR3nt: TGTGCCAGCAGCCAAGAGGTGGGATTCCCAGGTGTGGGATACGAGCAGTACTTC
CDR3aa: CASSQEVGFPGVGYEQYF
v_gene: TRBV4-2
d_gene: .
abundance: .
j_gene: TRBJ2-7

CDR3nt: TGTGCCAGCAGTCCCGTACCGGAAGAAAAACTGTTTTTT
CDR3aa: CASSPVPEEKLFF
v_gene: TRBV27
d_gene: .
abundance: .
j_gene: TRBJ1-4

CDR3nt: TGTGCCAGCAGCGGACAGGGGAATTTCGATAGCAATCAGCCCCAGCATTTT
CDR3aa: CASSGQGNFDSNQPQHF
v_gene: TRBV7-2
d_gene: TRBD1
abundance: many
j_gene: TRBJ1-5

CDR3nt: TGCAGTGCTAGCCCCCCGGGGGCGGGAGTAGGGACAGATACGCAGTATTTT
CDR3aa: CSASPPGAGVGTDTQYF
v_gene: TRBV20-1
d_gene: .
abundance: few
j_gene: TRBJ2-3

CDR3nt: TGTGCCAGCAGCCAAGGAAGTCAGGAGAGCAATGAGCAGTTCTTC
CDR3aa: CASSQGSQESNEQFF
v_gene: TRBV4-2
d_gene: .
abundance: .
j_gene: TRBJ2-1

CDR3nt: TGTGCCAGCAGCTTGGGATTGGGGGGTAGCAATCAGCCCCAGCATTTT
CDR3aa: CASSLGLGGSNQPQHF
v_gene: TRBV7-8
d_gene: .
abundance: many
j_gene: TRBJ1-5

CDR3nt: TGTGCCAGCAGCTTCAATCGGGGCAATGGCTACACCTTC
CDR3aa: CASSFNRGNGYTF
v_gene: TRBV7-9
d_gene: .
abundance: .
j_gene: TRBJ1-2

CDR3nt: TGTGCCAGCAGCTTCCTCTCAGGGGGAAATGAGCAGTTCTTC
CDR3aa: CASSFLSGGNEQFF
v_gene: TRBV5-5
d_gene: TRBD1
abundance: .
j_gene: TRBJ2-1